These 2 T cell receptor beta chains were sequenced from one sample in a study of blood T cell repertoires in COVID-19. TCRdb keeps only in-frame clones here, not all; method: immunoSEQ multiplex PCR. The sample carries approximately 250,000 clones, 84% recorded once. The sequenced sample was peripheral blood. Receptors originate from a human donor in a cohort sampled during active COVID-19.

The chain couples TRBV29-1 to TRBJ2-3; D call uncertain. Germline assignment: CDR1 SQVTM and CDR2 ANQGSEA. V was shortened by 3 bases and J by 1 base, with 2 bases between the two germline ends. The CDR3 extends over 11 amino acids. CDR3 sequence (DNA): TGCAGCGTTGACGGCACAGATACGCAGTATTTT. Translation: CSVDGTDTQYF.

This chain uses TRBV20-1 with TRBJ1-1; no clear D. The V and J ends lost 3 bases and 10 bases respectively, with 9 bases between them. This CDR3 contains 10 residues. Germline CDR1 reads DFQATT; CDR2 reads SNEGSKA (reference sequence). CDR3 sequence reads: CSARGGVAFF. The CDR3 DNA is TGCAGTGCTAGGGGAGGAGTAGCTTTCTTT.